The 27 T cell receptor beta chains listed next were all sequenced from one sample in a study of identifying expanded T cells in peripheral blood. Clones were sequenced by immunoSEQ multiplex PCR, and TCRdb holds only the in-frame ones, with some missing. This table has about 94,000 clones, approximately 85% appearing once. The material sequenced was blood. These receptors were obtained from a person aged 18-69 years in good health.

This chain links TRBV27 with TRBJ2-5; D is uncertain. The CDR3 extends over 14 amino acids. Germline V gene lookup returns CDR1 MNHEY and CDR2 SMNVEV (reference sequence). The germline V and J ends were trimmed by 5 bases and 11 bases, with 21 bases remaining between them. CDR3 nucleotides: TGTGCCAGCAGTCCTGACTCCATGTCTTCGTCGCAGTACTTC. It encodes CASSPDSMSSSQYF.

This chain uses TRBV7-8 with TRBJ1-6; unclear D gene. Deletions cut 3 bases from V and 10 bases from J, with 16 bases between. Germline CDR1 SGHVS, CDR2 FQNEAQ. The CDR3 covers 15 residues. The CDR3 nucleotides read TGTGCCAGCAGCTTGACCGACATTAGTAAATCACCCCTCCACTTT. Translated: CASSLTDISKSPLHF.

This clone turned up a few times. The rearrangement uses TRBV2 and TRBJ1-2; D unclear. Trimming removed 8 bases at V and 0 bases at J, with 7 bases between. This CDR3 has 12 amino acids. The germline V gene has CDR1 SNHLY and CDR2 FYNNEI. The CDR3 region is CASRNTNYGYTF. The CDR3 DNA sequence: TGTGCCAGCCGTAACACTAACTATGGCTACACCTTC.

The chain combines TRBV12-5 with TRBJ1-1; 8 bases line up with TRBD1. The CDR3 length is 16 residues. CDR1 is LGHNT, CDR2 FRNRAP, per germline. V lost 5 bases and J lost 0; bases outside the gene matches: 8. The CDR3, as DNA: TGTGCTAGTGGTCCAACCCGGACAGGGTTGAACACTGAAGCTTTCTTT. Protein: CASGPTRTGLNTEAFF.

The chain couples TRBV18 to TRBJ1-5; 8 positions agree with TRBD1. CDR1 is KGHSH and CDR2 is LQKENI in the germline V gene. V trimming: 4 bases; J trimming: 5 bases; junction bases outside the gene matches: 7. This CDR3 has 15 residues. In nucleotides, the CDR3 is TGTGCCAGCTCACTAGGACAGGGAGGGGATCAGCCCCAGCATTTT. It specifies CASSLGQGGDQPQHF.

The chain uses TRBV29-1 and TRBJ1-2; TRBD1 is a possible D gene (6 bases). V was shortened by 4 bases and J by 4 bases, with 13 bases between the two germline ends. The CDR3 is made up of 13 amino acids. The V gene's germline CDR1 is SQVTM and CDR2 ANQGSEA. The CDR3 sequence is CSVGSGVGYGYTF. CDR3 DNA sequence: TGCAGCGTTGGGTCAGGGGTAGGCTATGGCTACACCTTC. The full variable domain, in which reference TRBV29-1 and TRBJ1-2 provide the parts outside the CDR3, is SAVISQKPSRDICQRGTSLTIQCQVDSQVTMMFWYRQQPGQSLTLIATANQGSEATYESGFVIDKFPISRPNLTFSTLTVSNMSPEDSSIYLCSVGSGVGYGYTFGSGTRLTVV.

The chain employs TRBV5-5 and TRBJ2-1; D is possibly TRBD1 (6 bases). V shed 1 base and J shed 5 bases, with 13 bases lying between them. Germline V CDR1 and CDR2: SGHKS, YYEKEE (reference sequence). The CDR3 is made up of 15 amino acids. CDR3 in DNA: TGTGCCAGCAGCTTGAGGGGGACAAAAAACAATGAGCAGTTCTTC. This translates into CASSLRGTKNNEQFF. Looking up the rest from reference TRBV5-5 and TRBJ2-1 gives the full variable domain: DAGVTQSPTHLIKTRGQQVTLRCSPISGHKSVSWYQQVLGQGPQFIFQYYEKEERGRGNFPDRFSARQFPNYSSELNVNALLLGDSALYLCASSLRGTKNNEQFFGPGTRLTVL.

This clone showed up just once. The chain recombines TRBV2 with TRBJ2-4; D call uncertain. Germline values: CDR1 SNHLY, CDR2 FYNNEI. The CDR3 runs 14 residues. The V gene lost 6 bases and the J gene lost 0 bases, with 9 bases spanning the gap. The DNA of the CDR3 is TGTGCCAGCAGGAGGATAATAGCCAAAAACATTCAGTACTTC. This translates into CASRRIIAKNIQYF.

V gene TRBV19 combines with J gene TRBJ1-1, with D possibly TRBD1 on 5 matching bases. Germline V gene sequence: CDR1 LNHDA, CDR2 SQIVND (reference sequence). This CDR3 comprises 14 residues. The V end lost 7 bases, the J end lost 1 base, and 13 bases lay between the germline ends. CDR3 DNA: TGTGCCAGTAATCGGGGCGGGAGGAACACTGAAGCTTTCTTT. Its protein is CASNRGGRNTEAFF. The full variable domain, completed using reference TRBV19 and TRBJ1-1, is DGGITQSPKYLFRKEGQNVTLSCEQNLNHDAMYWYRQDPGQGLRLIYYSQIVNDFQKGDIAEGYSVSREKKESFPLTVTSAQKNPTAFYLCASNRGGRNTEAFFGQGTRLTVV.

The count of this clone is one. The V call is TRBV11-3, the J call TRBJ2-7, with 8 bases matching TRBD1. Germline V CDR1 and CDR2: SGHNT, YENEEA. This CDR3 comprises 14 residues. V shed 5 bases, J shed 5 bases, and the junction held 8 bases outside the gene matches. DNA for the CDR3: TGTGCCAGCAGCCCGGACAGGGTGGCCCACGAGCAGTACTTC. Its translation is CASSPDRVAHEQYF.

This clone was recorded once. The chain joins TRBV19 to TRBJ1-2; D remains ambiguous. The CDR3 has 13 amino acids. Germline assignment: CDR1 LNHDA and CDR2 SQIVND (reference sequence). The V gene lost 7 bases and the J gene lost 3 bases, with 12 bases spanning the gap. The CDR3 coding sequence is TGTGCCAGTACCATAGGCCGAGACTATGGCTACACCTTC. Translating gives CASTIGRDYGYTF.

This chain uses TRBV6-4 with TRBJ2-6; no definite D call. The germline gives CDR1 MRHNA, CDR2 SNTAGT. V was cut by 3 bases and J by 1 base, with 4 bases left in between. The CDR3 is 14 residues long. CDR3 nucleotides: TGTGCCAGCAGTGAACAGTCTGGGGCCAACGTCCTGACTTTC. Residues: CASSEQSGANVLTF.

The CDR3 DNA reads as TGCGCCAGCAGCCAAGGCTGGGTACACCGCACAGATACGCAGTATTTT. Amino acids: CASSQGWVHRTDTQYF. V usage is TRBV4-1 and J usage is TRBJ2-3, with D unclear. There are 16 residues in the CDR3. Per the germline V gene, CDR1 is MGHRA and CDR2 is YSYEKL. Trimming took 1 base from V and 1 from J, leaving 12 bases between them.

This clone was detected only a few times. This rearrangement joins TRBV4-2 to TRBJ1-1, with D perhaps matching TRBD1 (5 bases). Between the trimmed V and J ends, which lost 4 bases and 5 bases, there was a span of 11 bases. CDR1 is LGHNA and CDR2 is YNFKEQ in the germline V gene. CDR3 length equals 13 residues. The CDR3 DNA sequence: TGTGCCAGCAGCCTCGAGGGGAGGACTGAAGCTTTCTTT. This translates into CASSLEGRTEAFF.

The V and J genes are TRBV2 and TRBJ1-4; D is perhaps TRBD1 (6 bases). The CDR3 contains 17 residues. Trimming stripped 5 bases from V and 0 bases from J, with 16 bases between. In germline, CDR1 is SNHLY, CDR2 FYNNEI. The DNA of the CDR3 is TGTGCCAGCAGTAGGTCAGGGGCATGGGCAACTAATGAAAAACTGTTTTTT. Encoded protein: CASSRSGAWATNEKLFF.

The J gene is TRBJ1-1, the V gene TRBV9; D gene uncertain. The V gene's germline CDR1 is SGDLS and CDR2 YYNGEE. CDR3 length: 14 residues. The germline V and J ends were trimmed by 0 bases and 5 bases, with 11 bases remaining between them. The CDR3 here is CASSVVEDLTEAFF. The CDR3 nucleotides read TGTGCCAGCAGCGTAGTGGAGGATTTGACTGAAGCTTTCTTT. The full variable domain, its missing parts supplied by reference TRBV9 and TRBJ1-1, is DSGVTQTPKHLITATGQRVTLRCSPRSGDLSVYWYQQSLDQGLQFLIQYYNGEERAKGNILERFSAQQFPDLHSELNLSSLELGDSALYFCASSVVEDLTEAFFGQGTRLTVV.

About this clone itself: This sample also contains other DNA sequences that code for the same CDR3. The chain couples TRBV18 to TRBJ2-5; no clear D gene. Trimming shortened V by 3 bases and J by 5 bases, and 4 bases separated the two germline ends. The CDR3 has 11 amino acids. Germline-derived CDR1 and CDR2 are KGHSH and LQKENI. CDR3 loop: CASSPGETQYF. The CDR3 DNA sequence: TGTGCCAGCTCACCGGGGGAGACCCAGTACTTC. The complete variable domain, with remaining parts taken from reference TRBV18 and TRBJ2-5, reads NAGVMQNPRHLVRRRGQEARLRCSPMKGHSHVYWYRQLPEEGLKFMVYLQKENIIDESGMPKERFSAEFPKEGPSILRIQQVVRGDSAAYFCASSPGETQYFGPGTRLLVL.

Notes on this clone: At one end the junction does not follow the germline gene, possibly because of a read error. The chain is built from TRBV4-3 and TRBJ1-2; 7 bases are shared with TRBD1. The CDR3 is 10 residues long. CDR1 LGHNA and CDR2 YSLEER come from the germline V gene. CDR3: CGSRGQGYTF. In DNA form, the CDR3 reads TGCGGCAGCAGGGGACAGGGCTACACCTTC.

The rearrangement uses TRBV11-2 and TRBJ1-1; possibly TRBD1 for D (5 bases). Germline V gives CDR1 SGHAT, CDR2 FQNNGV. The CDR3 totals 13 residues. Trimming stripped 5 bases from V and 4 bases from J, with 11 bases between. CDR3 nucleotides: TGTGCCAGCAGCGCGGGGGGGGGCACTGAAGCTTTCTTT. Translating gives CASSAGGGTEAFF. The variable domain in full, with the rest retrieved from reference TRBV11-2 and TRBJ1-1, is EAGVAQSPRYKIIEKRQSVAFWCNPISGHATLYWYQQILGQGPKLLIQFQNNGVVDDSQLPKDRFSAERLKGVDSTLKIQPAKLEDSAVYLCASSAGGGTEAFFGQGTRLTVV.

The chain combines TRBV30 with TRBJ2-7; D call uncertain. The germline V gene encodes CDR1 GTSNPN and CDR2 SVGIG (reference sequence). The V end lost 3 bases, the J end lost 0 bases, and 12 bases lay between the germline ends. This CDR3 is built from 14 residues. CDR3 in amino acids: CAWRLEGNSYEQYF. The CDR3 DNA sequence: TGTGCCTGGAGGTTGGAAGGGAACTCCTACGAGCAGTACTTC.

The J gene is TRBJ2-3, the V gene TRBV11-2; 8 nucleotides match TRBD2. Germline CDR1 SGHAT, CDR2 FQNNGV. V lost 5 bases to trimming and J lost 0 bases; unmatched junction nucleotides: 13. The CDR3 has 18 residues. The CDR3, as DNA: TGTGCCAGCAGCCTCCGACTAGCGCGGTCTTCTAGCACAGATACGCAGTATTTT. It is translated as CASSLRLARSSSTDTQYF.

As regards this clone: Other DNA variants within this sample encode the same CDR3. The J gene is TRBJ1-5, the V gene TRBV4-1; TRBD1 matches 9 bases. This CDR3 is built from 14 residues. Germline values: CDR1 MGHRA, CDR2 YSYEKL. With 3 bases clipped from V and 7 bases from J, the junction kept 4 bases outside the gene matches. The CDR3 nucleotides read TGCGCCAGCAGCCAGGTACAGGGGGCCCAGCCCCAGCATTTT. Amino acids: CASSQVQGAQPQHF.

This chain connects TRBV5-4 to TRBJ2-5; TRBD2 matches 11 bases. This CDR3 comprises 18 residues. Germline CDR1 is SGHNT and CDR2 is YYREEE (reference sequence). J gave up 5 bases and V 3 bases, and 15 bases lay outside the gene matches. DNA for the CDR3: TGTGCCAGCAGCTCGGGGACTAGCGGCATCCTTTTTGGGGAGACCCAGTACTTC. It specifies CASSSGTSGILFGETQYF. Supplemented by reference TRBV5-4 and TRBJ2-5, the full variable domain reads ETGVTQSPTHLIKTRGQQVTLRCSSQSGHNTVSWYQQALGQGPQFIFQYYREEENGRGNFPPRFSGLQFPNYSSELNVNALELDDSALYLCASSSGTSGILFGETQYFGPGTRLLVL.

This clone was counted once. This chain joins TRBV14 and TRBJ2-5, with no clear D. Germline V gene lookup returns CDR1 SGHDN and CDR2 FVKESK. V lost 4 bases and J 1 base, leaving 7 bases between the germline ends. The length of the CDR3 is 13 residues. CDR3 bases: TGTGCCAGCAGCCCGGGCGGCCAAGAGACCCAGTACTTC. Translating gives CASSPGGQETQYF.

The chain employs TRBV29-1 and TRBJ2-7; TRBD2 matches at 10 bases. The junction had 5 bases not matched to a gene; V was cut back by 5 bases and J by 4 bases. This CDR3 has 13 amino acids. The germline gives CDR1 SQVTM, CDR2 ANQGSEA. Here the CDR3 DNA reads TGCAGCGTTTCTAGCGGGAGTTTGTACGAGCAGTACTTC. Translation gives CSVSSGSLYEQYF.

CDR3 region: CASSIPAGVYGYTF. CDR3 bases: TGTGCCAGTAGTATTCCGGCAGGCGTCTATGGCTACACCTTC. The chain has TRBV19 and TRBJ1-2, with D unclear. The V end lost 3 bases, the J end lost 4 bases, and 12 bases lay between the germline ends. CDR3 length: 14 residues. CDR1 and CDR2 from the germline V gene are LNHDA and SQIVND (reference sequence).

V gene TRBV5-1 combines with J gene TRBJ1-1; D gene uncertain. This CDR3 is built from 12 residues. In germline, CDR1 is SGHRS, CDR2 YFSETQ. V lost 4 bases, J lost 6 bases, and 10 bases lay in between. For the CDR3, the DNA is TGCGCCAGCAGCCCTGGGATGCCTGAAGCTTTCTTT. Its protein is CASSPGMPEAFF.